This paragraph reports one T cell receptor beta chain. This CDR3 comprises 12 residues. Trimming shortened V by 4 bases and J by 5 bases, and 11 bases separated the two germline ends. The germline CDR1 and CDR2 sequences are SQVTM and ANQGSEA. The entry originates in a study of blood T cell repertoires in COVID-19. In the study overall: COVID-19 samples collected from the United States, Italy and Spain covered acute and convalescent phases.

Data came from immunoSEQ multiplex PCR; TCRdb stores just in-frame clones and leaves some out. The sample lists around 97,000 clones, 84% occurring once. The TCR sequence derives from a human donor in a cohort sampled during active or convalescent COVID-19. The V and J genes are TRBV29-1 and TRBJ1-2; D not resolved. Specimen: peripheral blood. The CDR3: CSVGGGLYGYTF. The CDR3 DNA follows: TGCAGCGTTGGAGGAGGACTTTATGGCTACACCTTC.